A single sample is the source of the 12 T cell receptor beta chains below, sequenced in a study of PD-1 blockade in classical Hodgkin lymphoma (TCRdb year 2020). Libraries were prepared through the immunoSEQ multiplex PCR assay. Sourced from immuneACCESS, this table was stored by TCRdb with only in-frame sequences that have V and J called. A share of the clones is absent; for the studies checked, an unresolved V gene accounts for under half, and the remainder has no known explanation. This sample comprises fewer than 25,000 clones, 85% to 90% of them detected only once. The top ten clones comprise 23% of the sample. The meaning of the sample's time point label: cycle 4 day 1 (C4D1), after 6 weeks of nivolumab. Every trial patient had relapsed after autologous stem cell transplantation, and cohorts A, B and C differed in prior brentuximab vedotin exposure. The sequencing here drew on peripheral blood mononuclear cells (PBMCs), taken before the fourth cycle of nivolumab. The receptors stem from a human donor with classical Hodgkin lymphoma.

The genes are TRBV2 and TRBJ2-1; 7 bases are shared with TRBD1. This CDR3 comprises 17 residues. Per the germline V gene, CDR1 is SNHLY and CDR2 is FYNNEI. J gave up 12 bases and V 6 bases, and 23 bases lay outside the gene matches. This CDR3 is CASSTARQGRRSMRQFF. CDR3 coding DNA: TGTGCCAGCAGCACCGCAAGACAGGGCCGGCGGTCTATGCGGCAGTTCTTC. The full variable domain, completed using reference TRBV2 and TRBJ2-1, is EPEVTQTPSHQVTQMGQEVILRCVPISNHLYFYWYRQILGQKVEFLVSFYNNEISEKSEIFDDQFSVERPDGSNFTLKIRSTKLEDSAMYFCASSTARQGRRSMRQFFGPGTRLTVL.

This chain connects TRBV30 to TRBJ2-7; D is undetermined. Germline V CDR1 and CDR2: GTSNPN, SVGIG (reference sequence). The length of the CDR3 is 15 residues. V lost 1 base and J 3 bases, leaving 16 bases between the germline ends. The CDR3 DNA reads TGTGCCTGGAGTGAATTCCGGGCGTCGATCTACGAGCAGTACTTC. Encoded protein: CAWSEFRASIYEQYF.

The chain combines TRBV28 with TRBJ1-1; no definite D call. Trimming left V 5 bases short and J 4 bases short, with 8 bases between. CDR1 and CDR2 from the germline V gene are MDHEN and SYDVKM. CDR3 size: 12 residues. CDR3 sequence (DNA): TGTGCCAGCAGTACTCCGGGCACTGAAGCTTTCTTT. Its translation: CASSTPGTEAFF.

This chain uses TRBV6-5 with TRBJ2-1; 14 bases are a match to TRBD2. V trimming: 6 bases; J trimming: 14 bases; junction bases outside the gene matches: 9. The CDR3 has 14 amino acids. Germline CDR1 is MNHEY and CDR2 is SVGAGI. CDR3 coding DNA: TGTGCCAGCAGACGCGGGACTAGCGGGAGAGGGGAGTTCTTC. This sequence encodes CASRRGTSGRGEFF.

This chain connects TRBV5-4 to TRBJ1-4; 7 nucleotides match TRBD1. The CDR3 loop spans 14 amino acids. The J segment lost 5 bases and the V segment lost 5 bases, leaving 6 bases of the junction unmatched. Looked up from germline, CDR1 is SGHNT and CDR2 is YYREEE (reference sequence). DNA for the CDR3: TGTGCCAGCAGTACAGGGGCCTCAAATGAAAAACTGTTTTTT. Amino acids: CASSTGASNEKLFF.

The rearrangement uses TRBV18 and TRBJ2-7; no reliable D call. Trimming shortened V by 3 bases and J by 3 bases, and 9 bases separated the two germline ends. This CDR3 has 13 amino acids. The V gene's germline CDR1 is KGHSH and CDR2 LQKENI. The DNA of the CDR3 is TGTGCCAGCTCACCTGCAAAAGACTACGAGCAGTACTTC. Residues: CASSPAKDYEQYF.

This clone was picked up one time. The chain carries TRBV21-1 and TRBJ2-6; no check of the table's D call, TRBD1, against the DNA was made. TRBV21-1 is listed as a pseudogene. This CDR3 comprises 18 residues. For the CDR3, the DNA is TGTGCCAGCAGCAAAGGCCTTCACAGTGCAGCCGGGGCCAACGTCCTGACTTTC. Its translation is CASSKGLHSAAGANVLTF.

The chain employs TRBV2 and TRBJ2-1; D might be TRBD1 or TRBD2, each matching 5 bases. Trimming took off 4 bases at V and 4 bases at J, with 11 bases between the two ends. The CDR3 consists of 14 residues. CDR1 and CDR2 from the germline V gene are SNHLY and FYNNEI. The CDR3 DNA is TGTGCCAGCAGTGGGGACCGTACATACAATGAGCAGTTCTTC. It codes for CASSGDRTYNEQFF.

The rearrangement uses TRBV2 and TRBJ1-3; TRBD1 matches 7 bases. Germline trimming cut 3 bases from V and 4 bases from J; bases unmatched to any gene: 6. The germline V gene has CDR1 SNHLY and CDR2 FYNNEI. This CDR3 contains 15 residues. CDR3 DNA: TGTGCCAGCAGTGACCGGGACAGCCAAGGAAACACCATATATTTT. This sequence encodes CASSDRDSQGNTIYF.

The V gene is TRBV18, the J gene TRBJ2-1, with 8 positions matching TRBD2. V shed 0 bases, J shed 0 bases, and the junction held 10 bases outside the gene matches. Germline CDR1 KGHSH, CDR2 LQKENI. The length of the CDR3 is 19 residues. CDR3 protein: CASSPPFASAGVSYNEQFF. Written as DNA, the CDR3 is TGTGCCAGCTCACCACCGTTTGCGTCAGCGGGGGTCTCCTACAATGAGCAGTTCTTC.

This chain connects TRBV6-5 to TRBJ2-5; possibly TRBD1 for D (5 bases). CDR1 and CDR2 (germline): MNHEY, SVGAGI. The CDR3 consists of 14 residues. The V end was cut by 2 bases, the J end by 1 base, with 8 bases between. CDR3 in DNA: TGTGCCAGCAGTTACCTGGGGCCCCAAGAGACCCAGTACTTC. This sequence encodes CASSYLGPQETQYF.

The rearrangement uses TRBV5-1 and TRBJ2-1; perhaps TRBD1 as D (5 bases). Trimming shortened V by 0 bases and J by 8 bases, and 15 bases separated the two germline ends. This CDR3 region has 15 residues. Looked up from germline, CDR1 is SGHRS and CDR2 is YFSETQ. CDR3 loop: CASSLAPGPIDEQFF. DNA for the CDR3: TGCGCCAGCAGCTTGGCTCCAGGGCCGATCGATGAGCAGTTCTTC.